One and the same sample provided the 23 T cell receptor beta chains below, sequenced in a study of shared clonotypes between healthy human individuals. Naive CD8 cells comprised CD45RO-negative, CCR7-positively selected cells, excluding terminally differentiated effector memory CD45RA+ cells. The data were produced by immunoSEQ multiplex PCR, yet TCRdb's version contains in-frame clones alone and is incomplete. This sample carries some 2.1 million clones, roughly 95% of them seen once, and the ten largest clones take approximately 1.2%. The sequencing input was naive CD8+ T cells sorted from blood. Receptor source: a man between 18 and 29 years old in good health.

J is TRBJ1-5 and V is TRBV5-5; weak D call: TRBD1 (5 bases). Germline CDR1 reads SGHKS; CDR2 reads YYEKEE (reference sequence). The germline V and J ends were trimmed by 4 bases and 0 bases, with 14 bases remaining between them. The CDR3 has 16 amino acids. CDR3 sequence: CASSPAGVNSNQPQHF. CDR3 DNA sequence: TGTGCCAGCAGCCCTGCGGGGGTAAATAGCAATCAGCCCCAGCATTTT.

The chain couples TRBV15 to TRBJ1-2; possibly TRBD1 for D (6 bases). Germline values: CDR1 LNHNV, CDR2 YYDKDF (reference sequence). Trimming removed 5 bases at V and 4 bases at J, with 14 bases between. This CDR3 region has 14 residues. The CDR3: CATSEGMTGYGYTF. In nucleotides, the CDR3 is TGTGCCACCAGCGAGGGAATGACAGGCTATGGCTACACCTTC.

The chain links TRBV14 to TRBJ2-3, with D hard to call. Trimming cost V 4 bases and J 2 bases, with 16 bases left between them. CDR3 length: 16 residues. In germline, CDR1 is SGHDN, CDR2 FVKESK. The CDR3 sequence is CASSPSPDGTTDTQYF. The CDR3 DNA sequence: TGTGCCAGCAGCCCCTCCCCGGACGGAACCACAGATACGCAGTATTTT.

The chain uses TRBV4-1 and TRBJ2-7; no firm D call. Trimming took off 3 bases at V and 0 bases at J, with 12 bases between the two ends. CDR1 is MGHRA and CDR2 is YSYEKL in the germline V gene. CDR3 length: 15 residues. Here the CDR3 DNA reads TGCGCCAGCAGCCAGAGAAGCGCGAGCTCCTACGAGCAGTACTTC. Translation gives CASSQRSASSYEQYF.

The chain is built from TRBV11-2 and TRBJ2-7; 9 bases align to TRBD1. Germline V gives CDR1 SGHAT, CDR2 FQNNGV. The CDR3 is 16 amino acids. The V and J ends lost 1 base and 3 bases, in that order; junction bases with no gene match: 7. The CDR3 here is CASSLAGDRAGYEQYF. The CDR3 DNA follows: TGTGCCAGCAGCTTAGCGGGGGACAGGGCCGGCTACGAGCAGTACTTC.

Only one count was recorded for this clone. The chain recombines TRBV7-5 with TRBJ2-7. TRBV7-5 is noted as a pseudogene. This CDR3 is 14 amino acids long. For the CDR3, the DNA is TGTGCCAGAAGCTTAGAACAAAACCGGAAGGAGCAGTACTTC. It specifies CARSLEQNRKEQYF.

On this clone itself: The same CDR3 also results from other DNA sequences found in this sample. The chain recombines TRBV2 with TRBJ2-1; 10 bases map to TRBD1. The germline V gene encodes CDR1 SNHLY and CDR2 FYNNEI. The CDR3 loop spans 15 amino acids. V shed 6 bases, J shed 1 base, and the junction held 3 bases outside the gene matches. The CDR3 loop reads CASSRTGGSYNEQFF. CDR3 bases: TGTGCCAGCAGCCGGACAGGGGGGTCCTACAATGAGCAGTTCTTC.

This clone was seen once. V gene TRBV7-3 combines with J gene TRBJ2-5; TRBD1 or TRBD2 may be the D gene (6 bases each). The CDR3 covers 15 residues. The germline V and J ends were trimmed by 0 bases and 5 bases, with 13 bases remaining between them. Germline assignment: CDR1 SGHTA and CDR2 FQGTGA. CDR3 loop: CASSLTRGARETQYF. CDR3 DNA sequence: TGTGCCAGCAGCTTAACGAGGGGGGCCAGGGAGACCCAGTACTTC.

V usage is TRBV19 and J usage is TRBJ2-7, with 7 bases matching TRBD2. Germline loops: CDR1 LNHDA, CDR2 SQIVND (reference sequence). The CDR3 totals 14 residues. V shed 6 bases and J 2 bases; nucleotides not matched to a gene: 7. The CDR3: CASSQAGSPYEQYF. The CDR3 DNA reads TGTGCCAGTAGCCAAGCGGGAAGTCCCTACGAGCAGTACTTC.

The rearrangement joins TRBV5-1 to TRBJ1-1; TRBD1 is a possible D gene (6 bases). Germline loops: CDR1 SGHRS, CDR2 YFSETQ. With 7 bases removed from V and 0 bases from J, the gap between germline ends came to 10 bases. The CDR3 is made up of 13 amino acids. This chain's CDR3 is CASRTDMNTEAFF. CDR3 nucleotide sequence: TGCGCCAGCCGGACAGACATGAACACTGAAGCTTTCTTT. Complete variable domain (other parts from reference TRBV5-1 and TRBJ1-1): KAGVTQTPRYLIKTRGQQVTLSCSPISGHRSVSWYQQTPGQGLQFLFEYFSETQRNKGNFPGRFSGRQFSNSRSEMNVSTLELGDSALYLCASRTDMNTEAFFGQGTRLTVV.

A remark on this clone: Different DNA sequences within this sample yield the same CDR3. The chain uses TRBV28 and TRBJ2-2, with unresolved D. The germline V gene has CDR1 MDHEN and CDR2 SYDVKM. CDR3 length: 12 residues. V lost 2 bases and J lost 6, with 4 bases in between. Here the CDR3 DNA reads TGTGCCAGCAGTTTAGGGGCCGGGGAGCTGTTTTTT. Its protein product is CASSLGAGELFF. Full variable domain (remainder filled in from reference TRBV28 and TRBJ2-2): DVKVTQSSRYLVKRTGEKVFLECVQDMDHENMFWYRQDPGLGLRLIYFSYDVKMKEKGDIPEGYSVSREKKERFSLILESASTNQTSMYLCASSLGAGELFFGEGSRLTVL.

The chain carries TRBV28 and TRBJ2-7; weak D call: TRBD1 (6 bases). Per germline, CDR1 MDHEN and CDR2 SYDVKM. The CDR3 totals 14 residues. The V end lost 3 bases, the J end lost 2 bases, and 11 bases lay between the germline ends. CDR3 coding DNA: TGTGCCAGCAGTTTTCTCAGGGACACCTACGAGCAGTACTTC. It translates to CASSFLRDTYEQYF.

The gene calls are TRBV18 and TRBJ2-5; no definite D call. CDR1 KGHSH and CDR2 LQKENI come from the germline V gene. The V end was cut by 2 bases, the J end by 5 bases, with 15 bases between. The CDR3 has 15 amino acids. CDR3 loop: CASSPYDGPRETQYF. DNA of the CDR3: TGTGCCAGCTCACCATACGACGGTCCTCGGGAGACCCAGTACTTC.

The V gene is TRBV5-6, the J gene TRBJ2-5; D might be TRBD1 (7 bases). The germline V gene has CDR1 SGHDT and CDR2 YYEEEE. Trimming took 2 bases from V and 0 from J, leaving 14 bases between them. The CDR3 loop spans 16 amino acids. The CDR3 here is CASSFPPRGDQETQYF. The CDR3, as DNA: TGTGCCAGCAGCTTCCCCCCCAGGGGGGACCAAGAGACCCAGTACTTC.

The V and J genes are TRBV7-9 and TRBJ2-1, with 9 positions matching TRBD2. This CDR3 is 16 amino acids long. CDR1 and CDR2 (germline): SEHNR, FQNEAQ (reference sequence). V gave up 0 bases and J gave up 5 bases; unmatched junction bases: 5. CDR3 sequence reads: CASSLAITSGHNEQFF. Written as DNA, the CDR3 is TGTGCCAGCAGCTTAGCGATTACTAGCGGGCACAATGAGCAGTTCTTC.

The chain couples TRBV7-8 to TRBJ2-5; 8 bases match TRBD1. The J call is in doubt because the DNA end fits TRBJ2-7 better. The CDR3 contains 14 residues. Germline CDR1 reads SGHVS; CDR2 reads FQNEAQ. The DNA of the CDR3 is TGTGCCAGCAGCTTGACAGGGGATAGCTACGAGCAGTACTTC. It codes for CASSLTGDSYEQYF.

This clone was seen once. The chain joins TRBV4-1 to TRBJ1-5; D uncertain. In germline, CDR1 is MGHRA, CDR2 YSYEKL. Trimming removed 3 bases from V and 6 bases from J, with 9 bases in between. This CDR3 is built from 13 residues. For the CDR3, the DNA is TGCGCCAGCAGCCATGCAGGAGTTCAGCCCCAGCATTTT. It yields the protein CASSHAGVQPQHF.

This chain uses TRBV5-1 with TRBJ2-3, with TRBD2 identical over 7 bases. This CDR3 comprises 16 residues. With 2 bases clipped from V and 5 bases from J, the junction kept 11 bases outside the gene matches. CDR1 is SGHRS, CDR2 YFSETQ, per germline. In DNA, the CDR3 is TGCGCCAGCAGCTTCCGGGACTATGCCAGAGGAGATACGCAGTATTTT. Amino acid sequence: CASSFRDYARGDTQYF.

The genes are TRBV7-9 and TRBJ1-2; D might be TRBD1 (6 bases). Trimming took 5 bases from V and 3 from J, leaving 16 bases between them. This CDR3 region has 15 residues. Germline CDR1 is SEHNR and CDR2 is FQNEAQ (reference sequence). This CDR3 is CASSPRGGAYYGYTF. CDR3 bases: TGTGCCAGCAGCCCACGAGGGGGGGCTTACTATGGCTACACCTTC.

CDR3 nucleotide sequence: TGTGCCAGCTCACCCGACGGTTCGGTGATCTCTGAAGCTTTCTTT. Translated: CASSPDGSVISEAFF. The chain uses TRBV18 and TRBJ1-1, with unresolved D. This CDR3 has 15 residues. V gave up 3 bases and J gave up 6 bases, with 17 bases separating them. Germline-derived CDR1 and CDR2 are KGHSH and LQKENI.

The gene calls are TRBV6-1 and TRBJ2-7; 12 bases are shared with TRBD1. The CDR3 is 16 amino acids. Trimming at V came to 3 bases and at J to 2 bases, leaving 5 bases not matched to a gene. Germline values: CDR1 MNHNS, CDR2 SASEGT. The CDR3 loop reads CASSDPGQGAPYEQYF. The CDR3 coding sequence is TGTGCCAGCAGTGACCCGGGACAGGGGGCTCCCTACGAGCAGTACTTC.

This sequence joins TRBV9 and TRBJ1-2, with D tentatively TRBD1 (5 bases). The CDR3 spans 14 residues. Germline CDR1 reads SGDLS; CDR2 reads YYNGEE. Deletions cut 5 bases from V and 7 bases from J, with 18 bases between. The CDR3 loop is CASSPGTLWRGYTF. CDR3 nucleotides: TGTGCCAGCAGTCCCGGGACCTTGTGGCGTGGCTACACCTTC. Variable domain in full (rest from reference TRBV9 and TRBJ1-2): DSGVTQTPKHLITATGQRVTLRCSPRSGDLSVYWYQQSLDQGLQFLIQYYNGEERAKGNILERFSAQQFPDLHSELNLSSLELGDSALYFCASSPGTLWRGYTFGSGTRLTVV.

This clone was detected only once. The chain recombines TRBV7-8 with TRBJ2-5; possibly TRBD1 or TRBD2 for D (6 bases each). With 2 bases removed from V and 5 bases from J, the gap between germline ends came to 15 bases. This CDR3 has 15 amino acids. CDR1 is SGHVS and CDR2 is FQNEAQ in the germline V gene. In DNA form, the CDR3 reads TGTGCCAGCAGCTTACTGGGCGGAGGGGGGGAGACCCAGTACTTC. As protein: CASSLLGGGGETQYF.